The 14 T cell receptor beta chains reported below all come from one sample, sequenced in a study of CD8 T cells in ankylosing spondylitis (dated by TCRdb to 2016 to 2017). Receptor amplification or capture employed 5' RACE. Instrument on record: Illumina HiSeq 2500. TCRdb redid the processing of the public reads, applying fastp at Q25 and MiXCR, and retained in-frame beta chains. CDR3 protein duplicates are merged, each entry listing the most common genes and DNA. The sample has around 250,000 distinct CDR3 sequences on record, 15% to 20% of them singletons. The top ten constitute approximately 32% of the sample. What was sequenced was blood, either unsorted or a sorted T cell fraction (not recorded which). Receptors originate from a male donor with ankylosing spondylitis or in good health (not recorded which).

This clonotype was detected only a few times. This chain uses TRBV2 with TRBJ2-7; 9 bases line up with TRBD2. Germline trimming cut 8 bases from V and 6 bases from J; bases unmatched to any gene: 2. The CDR3 has 11 amino acids. Germline CDR1 reads SNHLY; CDR2 reads FYNNEI. In DNA form, the CDR3 reads TGTGCCAGCCTGGGACTAGCCGAGCAGTACTTC. Encoded protein: CASLGLAEQYF. The whole variable domain, filled in from reference TRBV2 and TRBJ2-7, reads EPEVTQTPSHQVTQMGQEVILRCVPISNHLYFYWYRQILGQKVEFLVSFYNNEISEKSEIFDDQFSVERPDGSNFTLKIRSTKLEDSAMYFCASLGLAEQYFGPGTRLTVT.

The chain is built from TRBV19 and TRBJ2-3; D unresolved. Germline V CDR1 and CDR2: LNHDA, SQIVND (reference sequence). The CDR3 spans 13 residues. V was cut by 7 bases and J by 0 bases, with 8 bases left in between. CDR3 region: CASNGRSTDTQYF. CDR3 coding DNA: TGTGCCAGTAACGGACGGAGCACAGATACGCAGTATTTT. Looking up the rest from reference TRBV19 and TRBJ2-3 gives the full variable domain: DGGITQSPKYLFRKEGQNVTLSCEQNLNHDAMYWYRQDPGQGLRLIYYSQIVNDFQKGDIAEGYSVSREKKESFPLTVTSAQKNPTAFYLCASNGRSTDTQYFGPGTRLTVL.

This clonotype was seen just once. This chain links TRBV29-1 with TRBJ2-1; unclear D gene. CDR3 length: 11 amino acids. Per the germline V gene, CDR1 is SQVTM and CDR2 is ANQGSEA. With 3 bases removed from V and 10 bases from J, the gap between germline ends came to 10 bases. In DNA, the CDR3 is TGCAGCGTTGATGACGGTGACGAGCAGTTCTTC. Translating gives CSVDDGDEQFF.

The chain is built from TRBV6-5 and TRBJ2-5; 9 bases align to TRBD2. The germline CDR1 and CDR2 sequences are MNHEY and SVGAGI. V lost 4 bases, J lost 5 bases, and 8 bases stayed unmatched. This CDR3 is built from 15 residues. Here the CDR3 reads CASSSNLAGGETQYF. The CDR3 nucleotides are TGTGCCAGCAGTTCAAACTTGGCGGGGGGGGAGACCCAGTACTTC.

The chain combines TRBV5-6 with TRBJ2-1, with 13 bases aligning to TRBD2. V lost 4 bases and J lost 9; bases outside the gene matches: 7. This CDR3 spans 15 amino acids. CDR1 is SGHDT, CDR2 YYEEEE, per germline. The CDR3 sequence: CASSLLAGGPGEQFF. CDR3 in DNA: TGTGCCAGCAGCCTACTAGCGGGAGGGCCCGGTGAGCAGTTCTTC.

V and J are TRBV6-1 and TRBJ2-1, with TRBD2 matching 10 bases. Germline-derived CDR1 and CDR2 are MNHNS and SASEGT. This CDR3 comprises 15 residues. V gave up 5 bases and J gave up 8 bases; unmatched junction bases: 9. The DNA for the CDR3 is TGTGCCAGCAGTACGCGCCTAGCGGGAGTCCATGAGCAGTTCTTC. Protein product: CASSTRLAGVHEQFF.

This clonotype was counted ten times or more. This chain joins TRBV6-2 or TRBV6-3 and TRBJ2-7; D is possibly TRBD2 (5 bases). The CDR3 runs 14 residues. V lost 6 bases to trimming and J lost 4 bases, with 16 bases between them. Germline CDR1 is MNHEY and CDR2 is SVGEGT. CDR3 nucleotides: TGTGCCAGCAGCATGACTTCGTGGACTTACGAGCAGTACTTC. Residues: CASSMTSWTYEQYF.

This clonotype was counted between two and nine times. CDR3 DNA sequence: TGCAGTGCTAGACTACGAAGGGATGAGCAGTTCTTC. The encoded protein is CSARLRRDEQFF. The chain couples TRBV20-1 to TRBJ2-1; D unresolved. V was shortened by 2 bases and J by 8 bases, with 10 bases between the two germline ends. The germline V gene encodes CDR1 DFQATT and CDR2 SNEGSKA (reference sequence). This CDR3 is 12 amino acids long.

The CDR3 coding sequence is TGTGCCAGCAGCAACTCCGCTCTACGGGGAGATACGCAGTATTTT. It translates to CASSNSALRGDTQYF. The gene calls are TRBV5-6 and TRBJ2-3; a weak D match, TRBD2 (5 bases). The germline gives CDR1 SGHDT, CDR2 YYEEEE. The CDR3 length is 15 residues. V shed 4 bases and J shed 5 bases, with 17 bases lying between them.

As to this clonotype: The missing conserved phenylalanine or tryptophan at the end of this CDR3 makes a read error likely. V gene TRBV15 combines with J gene TRBJ2-7, with a tentative D call TRBD2 (6 bases). The CDR3 is 13 residues long. The germline V gene has CDR1 LNHNV and CDR2 YYDKDF (reference sequence). V shed 5 bases and J shed 2 bases, with 10 bases lying between them. The CDR3 region has the DNA TGTGCCACCAGCCCGGGAGTAACCTACGAGCAGTACTCC. This codes for CATSPGVTYEQYS.

V usage is TRBV4-1 and J usage is TRBJ2-7; weak D call: TRBD1 (5 bases). The CDR3 has 15 residues. Trimming shortened V by 0 bases and J by 6 bases, and 15 bases separated the two germline ends. From germline, CDR1 is MGHRA and CDR2 YSYEKL. CDR3: CASSQESRAQSEQYF. The DNA for the CDR3 is TGCGCCAGCAGCCAAGAGAGCAGGGCCCAAAGCGAGCAGTACTTC.

The V gene is TRBV7-2, the J gene TRBJ2-2; TRBD1 aligns across 9 bases. The CDR3 runs to 15 residues. CDR1 is SGHTA and CDR2 is FQGNSA in the germline V gene. Trimming cost V 2 bases and J 7 bases; bases outside gene matches: 5. The CDR3 nucleotides read TGTGCCAGCAGCTTACGGACAGGGGTAGTCGGGGAGCTGTTTTTT. This gives the protein CASSLRTGVVGELFF.

The sample holds a few counts of this clonotype. The V and J genes are TRBV6-5 and TRBJ2-2, with 10 bases aligning to TRBD2. This CDR3 region has 15 residues. From germline, CDR1 is MNHEY and CDR2 SVGAGI. The V segment lost 2 bases and the J segment 5 bases; nucleotides outside the gene matches: 2. CDR3 DNA sequence: TGTGCCAGCAGTTACGTAGCGGGAGGTACCGGGGAGCTGTTTTTT. Its protein product is CASSYVAGGTGELFF.

This clonotype was counted a few times. For the CDR3, the DNA is TGCAGTGCTAGAGATGGGGGGGAATCGGAATCCTACAATGAGCAGTTCTTC. It translates to CSARDGGESESYNEQFF. This chain uses TRBV20-1 with TRBJ2-1, with 7 bases matching TRBD2. J was trimmed by 1 base and V by 0 bases; bases with no gene match: 9. The CDR3 has 17 amino acids. From germline, CDR1 is DFQATT and CDR2 SNEGSKA (reference sequence).